A selection of T cell receptor beta chains follows, all from one sample in a study of T cell responses to AZD1222 COVID-19 vaccine. Generated by immunoSEQ multiplex PCR, the TCRdb table keeps only in-frame clones and is missing some. The table has over 50,000 clones, 80% to 90% seen once. Material: peripheral blood, obtained on day 0 of AZD1222 vaccination. All receptors derive from an adult in good health. Both conserved end residues are part of each CDR3. The order of the fields is V gene, J gene, clone size, D gene, CDR3 protein, CDR3 DNA. D genes are given only for firm matches. Not every row has a clone size; where given, it reads once, few, many or a size class.

TRBV7-8,TRBJ1-2,-,-,CASSLGGTVFNGYTF,TGTGCCAGCAGCTTAGGGGGAACAGTTTTTAATGGCTACACCTTC
TRBV27,TRBJ1-5,-,-,CASSLSFETGDNQPQHF,TGTGCCAGCAGTTTATCCTTTGAGACGGGGGACAATCAGCCCCAGCATTTT
TRBV10-3,TRBJ2-7,-,-,CAISESRLGRYEQYF,TGTGCCATCAGTGAGTCTAGACTGGGTCGCTACGAGCAGTACTTC
TRBV30,TRBJ2-2,-,-,CAWRGRGKTGELFF,TGTGCCTGGAGGGGGCGAGGGAAAACCGGGGAGCTGTTTTTT
TRBV10-2,TRBJ1-3,-,-,CASSDRPGSGNTIYF,TGCGCCAGCAGTGACAGGCCGGGCTCTGGAAACACCATATATTTT
TRBV29-1,TRBJ1-5,once,TRBD1,CRNGQDTDYYSNQPQHF,TGCAGAAATGGACAGGACACGGACTATTATAGCAATCAGCCCCAGCATTTT
TRBV6-1,TRBJ2-3,-,TRBD2,CASSEGGLARDTQYF,TGTGCCAGCAGTGAAGGTGGACTAGCGAGAGATACGCAGTATTTT
TRBV3-1/TRBV3-2,TRBJ1-2,-,TRBD1,CASSPMTGGDGYTF,TGTGCCAGCAGCCCAATGACAGGGGGCGATGGCTACACCTTC
TRBV7-2,TRBJ2-6,few,-,CASSLPTGSGANVLTF,TGTGCCAGCAGCCTACCGACAGGTTCCGGGGCCAACGTCCTGACTTTC
TRBV29-1,TRBJ1-1,-,TRBD1,CSAHRGQDTEAFF,TGCAGCGCCCACAGGGGACAGGACACTGAAGCTTTCTTT
TRBV7-9,TRBJ1-1,-,TRBD1,CASSQGQVNTEAFF,TGTGCCAGCAGCCAGGGACAGGTGAACACTGAAGCTTTCTTT
TRBV5-4,TRBJ2-7,once,TRBD2,CASSLGLADSYEQYF,TGTGCCAGCAGCTTGGGGCTAGCGGACTCCTACGAGCAGTACTTC
TRBV11-2,TRBJ1-6,-,-,CASSRTVLDSPLHF,TGTGCCAGCAGCCGGACAGTGCTCGATTCACCCCTCCACTTT
TRBV10-2,TRBJ1-2,-,-,CASSERGPTSDGYTF,TGCGCCAGCAGTGAGCGGGGGCCGACCTCTGACGGCTACACCTTC
TRBV29-1,TRBJ2-3,-,-,CSVEDPQRQGTDTQYF,TGCAGCGTTGAGGACCCCCAGAGGCAGGGCACAGATACGCAGTATTTT
TRBV24-1,TRBJ1-2,once,TRBD1,CATSDTRQGRYGYTF,TGTGCCACCAGTGATACCCGACAGGGCCGCTATGGCTACACCTTC
TRBV5-4,TRBJ2-7,-,-,CASSSFLPPYEQYF,TGTGCCAGCTCCTCTTTCTTACCTCCCTACGAGCAGTACTTC
TRBV5-1,TRBJ2-1,-,TRBD2,CASSLGTSGRNEQFF,TGCGCCAGCAGCTTGGGTACTAGCGGGAGAAATGAGCAGTTCTTC
TRBV2,TRBJ2-5,-,-,CASSPIDGSLRETQYF,TGTGCCAGCAGTCCGATCGACGGAAGTTTGAGAGAGACCCAGTACTTC
TRBV19,TRBJ2-7,-,TRBD2,CASSIMRAGGSYEQYF,TGTGCCAGTAGTATAATGAGAGCCGGGGGGTCTTACGAGCAGTACTTC
TRBV7-2,TRBJ2-5,-,TRBD1,CASSLARQGRETQYF,TGTGCCAGCAGCTTAGCTCGACAGGGAAGAGAGACCCAGTACTTC
TRBV5-1,TRBJ1-4,once,-,CASSPVTAATNEKLFF,TGCGCCAGCAGCCCGGTGACGGCTGCAACTAATGAAAAACTGTTTTTT
TRBV7-2,TRBJ1-4,-,TRBD1,CASSSKQGGFSEKLFF,TGTGCCAGCAGCTCAAAACAGGGGGGATTTTCTGAAAAACTGTTTTTT
TRBV6-5,TRBJ1-1,-,-,CASSPDMNTEAFF,TGTGCCAGCAGTCCAGATATGAACACTGAAGCTTTCTTT
TRBV28,TRBJ2-7,-,-,CASGDYEQYF,TGTGCCAGCGGGGACTACGAGCAGTACTTC
TRBV6-5,TRBJ2-3,-,TRBD2,CASSSGKSTDTQYF,TGTGCCAGTAGTAGCGGGAAAAGCACAGATACGCAGTATTTT
TRBV11-3,TRBJ1-4,-,TRBD1,CASSLGQGREKLFF,TGTGCCAGCAGCTTAGGACAGGGCCGGGAAAAACTGTTTTTT
TRBV18,TRBJ2-6,once,TRBD1,CASSPQGQGGGANVLTF,TGTGCCAGCTCACCACAGGGACAGGGTGGCGGGGCCAACGTCCTGACTTTC
TRBV24-1,TRBJ2-1,once,TRBD2,CATSDVPGLRSYNEQFF,TGTGCCACCAGTGATGTTCCGGGACTACGCTCCTACAATGAGCAGTTCTTC
TRBV6-1,TRBJ1-1,once,-,CASSEDSQRDTEAFF,TGTGCCAGCAGTGAAGACAGTCAGAGAGACACTGAAGCTTTCTTT
TRBV11-2,TRBJ1-5,-,TRBD1,CASSQDRGNQPQHF,TGTGCCAGCAGCCAGGACAGGGGCAATCAGCCCCAGCATTTT
TRBV6-5,TRBJ2-5,once,-,CASFWHDPKQETQYF,TGTGCCAGTTTCTGGCATGATCCCAAACAAGAGACCCAGTACTTC
TRBV5-6,TRBJ1-1,once,-,CASSPLLGRLPEAFF,TGTGCCAGCAGCCCCCTCCTAGGGCGCCTACCTGAAGCTTTCTTT
TRBV10-2,TRBJ2-1,-,TRBD2,CASSGLAGANEQFF,TGCGCCAGCAGCGGACTAGCGGGAGCAAATGAGCAGTTCTTC
TRBV6-2/TRBV6-3,TRBJ1-2,once,-,CASSYGRNDGYTF,TGTGCCAGCAGTTACGGACGTAATGATGGCTACACCTTC
TRBV7-9,TRBJ1-5,few,-,CASSFFNQPQHF,TGTGCCAGCAGCTTTTTTAATCAGCCCCAGCATTTT
TRBV6-1,TRBJ2-1,-,TRBD2,CASSESGRKIGEQFF,TGTGCCAGCAGTGAAAGCGGGAGGAAGATCGGTGAGCAGTTCTTC
TRBV4-2,TRBJ2-1,-,TRBD2,CASSQEVAGTNEQFF,TGTGCCAGCAGCCAAGAGGTAGCGGGAACCAATGAGCAGTTCTTC
TRBV5-4,TRBJ1-4,-,-,CASSLEAGSNEKLFF,TGTGCCAGCAGCTTGGAGGCGGGTTCTAATGAAAAACTGTTTTTT
TRBV11-2,TRBJ1-1,-,TRBD1,CASSSGTGAMNTEAFF,TGTGCCAGCAGCTCGGGGACAGGTGCCATGAACACTGAAGCTTTCTTT
TRBV3-1/TRBV3-2,TRBJ2-5,-,-,CASSQDSTQQQETQYF,TGTGCCAGCAGCCAAGATAGTACACAGCAGCAAGAGACCCAGTACTTC
TRBV10-3,TRBJ2-3,-,TRBD2,CAISESIILAGGPDTQYF,TGTGCCATCAGTGAGTCGATTATCCTAGCGGGAGGACCAGATACGCAGTATTTT
TRBV6-5,TRBJ2-1,once,-,CASTRNGNEQFF,TGTGCCAGCACTCGTAACGGGAATGAGCAGTTCTTC
TRBV19,TRBJ2-6,-,-,CASTLTSSGVLTF,TGTGCCAGTACCCTGACAAGTTCAGGGGTCCTGACTTTC
TRBV7-2,TRBJ1-1,-,TRBD1,CASSFSWTGNTEAFF,TGTGCCAGCAGCTTTAGCTGGACAGGGAACACTGAAGCTTTCTTT
TRBV6-5,TRBJ2-2,-,-,CASSLQEGSGELFF,TGTGCCAGCAGTTTACAAGAAGGGTCCGGGGAGCTGTTTTTT
TRBV7-6,TRBJ2-2,-,TRBD2,CASTSTSGSNTGELFF,TGTGCCAGCACCTCGACTAGCGGGAGCAACACCGGGGAGCTGTTTTTT
TRBV12-3/TRBV12-4,TRBJ1-2,-,-,CASSLPSNYGYTF,TGTGCCAGCAGTTTACCAAGCAACTATGGCTACACCTTC
TRBV5-1,TRBJ1-1,-,TRBD1,CASSLPGTAMNTEAFF,TGCGCCAGCAGCTTGCCCGGGACAGCGATGAACACTGAAGCTTTCTTT
TRBV19,TRBJ2-5,-,-,CASSAGNRQETQYF,TGTGCCAGTAGTGCTGGGAACAGACAAGAGACCCAGTACTTC
TRBV27,TRBJ2-2,-,-,CASREAGTGELFF,TGTGCCAGCAGGGAGGCGGGCACCGGGGAGCTGTTTTTT
TRBV5-4,TRBJ2-7,few,-,CASSLVPGTGYEQYF,TGTGCCAGCAGCTTGGTGCCAGGGACGGGCTACGAGCAGTACTTC
TRBV6-1,TRBJ2-2,-,-,CASSENLAGELFF,TGTGCCAGCAGTGAAAATTTGGCCGGGGAGCTGTTTTTT
TRBV4-2,TRBJ2-5,once,TRBD2,CASSQGLARETQYF,TGTGCCAGCAGCCAAGGACTAGCTAGGGAGACCCAGTACTTC
TRBV24-1,TRBJ1-2,-,-,CATSDLRGYTF,TGTGCCACCAGTGACTTGAGGGGCTACACCTTC